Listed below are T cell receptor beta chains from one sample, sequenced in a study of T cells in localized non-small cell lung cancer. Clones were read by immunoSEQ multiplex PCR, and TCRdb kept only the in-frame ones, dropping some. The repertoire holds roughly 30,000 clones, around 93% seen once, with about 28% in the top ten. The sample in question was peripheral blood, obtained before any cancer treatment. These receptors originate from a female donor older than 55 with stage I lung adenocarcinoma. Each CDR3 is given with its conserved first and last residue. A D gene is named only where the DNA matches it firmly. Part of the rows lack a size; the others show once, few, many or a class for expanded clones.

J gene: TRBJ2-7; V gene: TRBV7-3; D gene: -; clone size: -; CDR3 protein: CASSQGAGSSYEQYF; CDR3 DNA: TGTGCCAGCAGCCAAGGGGCGGGGAGCTCCTACGAGCAGTACTTC
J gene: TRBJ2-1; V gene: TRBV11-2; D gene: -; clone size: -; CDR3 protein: CASSFDRISYNEQFF; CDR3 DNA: TGTGCCAGCAGCTTTGACAGAATCTCCTACAATGAGCAGTTCTTC
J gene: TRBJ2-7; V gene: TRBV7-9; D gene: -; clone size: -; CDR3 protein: CASSLKAAGSYGQYF; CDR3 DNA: TGTGCCAGCAGCTTAAAAGCGGCGGGGAGCTACGGGCAGTACTTC
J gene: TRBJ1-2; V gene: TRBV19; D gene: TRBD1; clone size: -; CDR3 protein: CASSPRTGGIYGYTF; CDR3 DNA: TGTGCCAGTAGTCCTCGGACAGGGGGCATCTATGGCTACACCTTC
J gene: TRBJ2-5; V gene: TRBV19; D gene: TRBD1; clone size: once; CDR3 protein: CASSTLRTGKLRETQYF; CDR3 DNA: TGTGCCAGTAGCACCCTTCGGACAGGGAAGTTGAGGGAGACCCAGTACTTC
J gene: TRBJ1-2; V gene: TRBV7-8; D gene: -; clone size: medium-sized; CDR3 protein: CASSLEDRKYGYTF; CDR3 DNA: TGTGCCAGCAGCCTCGAGGACAGAAAGTATGGCTACACCTTC
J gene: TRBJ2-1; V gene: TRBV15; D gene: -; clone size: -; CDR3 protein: CATSRGGLGTEQFF; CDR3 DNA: TGTGCCACCAGCAGAGGGGGGCTAGGGACTGAGCAGTTCTTC
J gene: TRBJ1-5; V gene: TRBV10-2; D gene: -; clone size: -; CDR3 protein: CASSGWGFKLQPQHF; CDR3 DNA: TGCGCCAGCAGTGGGTGGGGGTTTAAGTTGCAGCCCCAGCATTTT
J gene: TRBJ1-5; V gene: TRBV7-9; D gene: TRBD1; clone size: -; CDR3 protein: CASSLTDRGQPQHF; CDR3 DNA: TGTGCCAGCAGCTTAACCGACAGGGGACAGCCCCAGCATTTT
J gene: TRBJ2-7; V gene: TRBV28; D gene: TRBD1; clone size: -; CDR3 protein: CASSQGDSSYEQYF; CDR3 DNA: TGTGCCAGCAGTCAAGGGGACAGCTCCTACGAGCAGTACTTC
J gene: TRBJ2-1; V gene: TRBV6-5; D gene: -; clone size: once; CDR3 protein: CASSRTGGRNEQFF; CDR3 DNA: TGTGCCAGCAGCCGCACCGGGGGGCGGAATGAGCAGTTCTTC
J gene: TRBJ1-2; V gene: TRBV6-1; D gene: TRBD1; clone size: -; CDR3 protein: CASSSTGALSGYTF; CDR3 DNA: TGTGCCAGCAGTTCGACAGGGGCCCTCTCCGGCTACACCTTC
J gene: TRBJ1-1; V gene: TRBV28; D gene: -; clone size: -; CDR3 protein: CASSLTARRSEAFF; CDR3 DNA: TGTGCCAGCAGTTTAACCGCCAGACGCTCTGAAGCTTTCTTT
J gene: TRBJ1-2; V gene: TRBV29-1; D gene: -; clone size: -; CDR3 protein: CSVALGRRGYGYTF; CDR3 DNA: TGCAGCGTGGCACTGGGTAGACGGGGCTATGGCTACACCTTC
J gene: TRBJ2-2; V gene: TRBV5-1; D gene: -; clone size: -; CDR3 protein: CASNPLGSGELFF; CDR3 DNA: TGCGCCAGCAACCCACTAGGGTCCGGGGAGCTGTTTTTT
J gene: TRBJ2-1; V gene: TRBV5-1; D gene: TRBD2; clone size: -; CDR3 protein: CASTPYFREGYNEQFF; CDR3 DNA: TGCGCCAGCACACCCTATTTTCGGGAGGGGTACAATGAGCAGTTCTTC
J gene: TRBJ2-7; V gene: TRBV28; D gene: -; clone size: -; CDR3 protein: CASSLRPIEQYF; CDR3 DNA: TGTGCCAGCAGTTTAAGGCCAATCGAGCAGTACTTC
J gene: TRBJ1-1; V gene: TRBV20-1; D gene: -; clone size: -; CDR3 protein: CSAHKGREAFF; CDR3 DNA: TGCAGTGCTCACAAGGGCAGGGAAGCTTTCTTT
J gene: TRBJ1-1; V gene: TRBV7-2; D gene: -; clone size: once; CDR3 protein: CASSPLVNTEAFF; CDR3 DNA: TGTGCCAGCAGCCCCCTTGTGAACACTGAAGCTTTCTTT
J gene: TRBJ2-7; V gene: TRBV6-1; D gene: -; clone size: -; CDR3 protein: CASSEGGSYLYEQYF; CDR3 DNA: TGTGCCAGCAGTGAAGGTGGAAGCTACCTGTACGAGCAGTACTTC
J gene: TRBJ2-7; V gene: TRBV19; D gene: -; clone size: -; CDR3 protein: CASSIEGRGPHEQYF; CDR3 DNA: TGTGCCAGTAGTATAGAAGGCAGGGGACCCCACGAGCAGTACTTC
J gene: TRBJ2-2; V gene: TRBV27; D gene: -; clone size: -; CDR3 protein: CAIRVVDTGELFF; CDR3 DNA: TGTGCCATTAGGGTGGTCGACACCGGGGAGCTGTTTTTT
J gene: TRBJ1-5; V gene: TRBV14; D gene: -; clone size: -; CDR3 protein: CASSPGLDQPQHF; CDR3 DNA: TGTGCCAGCAGCCCTGGACTTGATCAGCCCCAGCATTTT
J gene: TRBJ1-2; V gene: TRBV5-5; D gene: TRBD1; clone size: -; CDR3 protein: CASSFTGGPLYGYTF; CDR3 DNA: TGTGCCAGCAGCTTTACAGGGGGCCCACTCTATGGCTACACCTTC
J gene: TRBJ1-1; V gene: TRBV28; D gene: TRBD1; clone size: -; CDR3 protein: CASTFGTGVEAFF; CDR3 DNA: TGTGCCAGCACCTTTGGGACAGGGGTTGAAGCTTTCTTT
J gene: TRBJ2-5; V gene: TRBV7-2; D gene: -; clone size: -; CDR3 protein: CAAGGERIWETQYF; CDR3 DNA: TGTGCCGCAGGTGGGGAGCGCATTTGGGAGACCCAGTACTTC